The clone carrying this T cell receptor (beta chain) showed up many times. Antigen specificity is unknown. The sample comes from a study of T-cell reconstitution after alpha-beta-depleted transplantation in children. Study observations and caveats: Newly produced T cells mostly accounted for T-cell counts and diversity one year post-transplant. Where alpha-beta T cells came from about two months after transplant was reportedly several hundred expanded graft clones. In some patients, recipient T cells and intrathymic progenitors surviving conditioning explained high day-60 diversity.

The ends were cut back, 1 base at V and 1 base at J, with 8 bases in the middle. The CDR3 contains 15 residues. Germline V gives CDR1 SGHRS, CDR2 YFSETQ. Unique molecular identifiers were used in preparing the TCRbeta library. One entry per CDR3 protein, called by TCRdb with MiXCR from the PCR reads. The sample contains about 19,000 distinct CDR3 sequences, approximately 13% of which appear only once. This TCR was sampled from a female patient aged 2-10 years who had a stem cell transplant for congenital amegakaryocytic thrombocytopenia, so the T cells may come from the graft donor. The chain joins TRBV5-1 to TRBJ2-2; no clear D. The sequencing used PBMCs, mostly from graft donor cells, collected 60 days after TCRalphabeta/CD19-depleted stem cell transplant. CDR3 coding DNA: TGCGCCAGCAGCTTGCGGCCAGGGAACACCGGGGAGCTGTTTTTT. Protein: CASSLRPGNTGELFF.